A selection of T cell receptor beta chains follows, all from one sample in a study of sequential checkpoint blockade in melanoma. Some clones are missing from TCRdb's copy, which holds only in-frame ones; the method was immunoSEQ multiplex PCR. Counted here are 40,000 or so clones, 86% occurring once; the ten biggest clones make up roughly an eighth. The sequences come from CD8+ T cells sorted from blood (inferred from file names), collected from a patient given nivolumab and ipilimumab in sequence. Every receptor here comes from a human donor with melanoma. Each CDR3 is given with its conserved first and last residue. Fields, in order: J gene, V gene, D gene, clone size, CDR3 DNA, CDR3 protein. D genes are given only for firm matches. The size entry is marked missing in some rows and otherwise reads once, few, many or a size class.

j_call: TRBJ2-1
v_call: TRBV27
d_call: .
clone_size: .
cdr3_nt: TGTGCCAGCAGTTTCCAGGGGCTAGGGAATGAGCAGTTCTTC
cdr3_aa: CASSFQGLGNEQFF

j_call: TRBJ1-2
v_call: TRBV29-1
d_call: TRBD1
clone_size: few
cdr3_nt: TGCAGCGTTACCTCTCCACCAGGGGGCTCCTTCTATGGCTACACCTTC
cdr3_aa: CSVTSPPGGSFYGYTF

j_call: TRBJ2-2
v_call: TRBV9
d_call: .
clone_size: .
cdr3_nt: TGTGCCAGCAGCCTAGCGAACAGGCCCAACACCGGGGAGCTGTTTTTT
cdr3_aa: CASSLANRPNTGELFF

j_call: TRBJ2-1
v_call: TRBV7-9
d_call: .
clone_size: .
cdr3_nt: TGTGCCAGCAGCCCCAGTAGCGGTTTCGGTAGCTACAATGAGCAGTTCTTC
cdr3_aa: CASSPSSGFGSYNEQFF

j_call: TRBJ1-5
v_call: TRBV6-6
d_call: TRBD1
clone_size: .
cdr3_nt: TGTGCCAGCAGCCCCGGACAGGGGGCATGGAATCAGCCCCAGCATTTT
cdr3_aa: CASSPGQGAWNQPQHF

j_call: TRBJ2-2
v_call: TRBV13
d_call: .
clone_size: .
cdr3_nt: TGTGCCAGCAGCTTCCAAGGACTAAACACCGGGGAGCTGTTTTTT
cdr3_aa: CASSFQGLNTGELFF

j_call: TRBJ2-7
v_call: TRBV5-1
d_call: .
clone_size: .
cdr3_nt: TGCGCCAGCAGCTTGGGAGGGTATTACGAGCAGTACTTC
cdr3_aa: CASSLGGYYEQYF

j_call: TRBJ1-5
v_call: TRBV15
d_call: .
clone_size: .
cdr3_nt: TGTGCCACCAGCAGAGTGAGGGGGAGACGCAATCAGCCCCAGCATTTT
cdr3_aa: CATSRVRGRRNQPQHF

j_call: TRBJ2-1
v_call: TRBV30
d_call: TRBD2
clone_size: .
cdr3_nt: TGTGCCTGGACCACGGGTAGCGGGAGGTACAATGAGCAGTTCTTC
cdr3_aa: CAWTTGSGRYNEQFF

j_call: TRBJ2-3
v_call: TRBV9
d_call: TRBD2
clone_size: .
cdr3_nt: TGTGCCAGCAGCTCTGGACTAGGTTCAAAGTATTTT
cdr3_aa: CASSSGLGSKYF

j_call: TRBJ2-7
v_call: TRBV29-1
d_call: .
clone_size: .
cdr3_nt: TGCAGCGGTTTCAACAGGGTTGGCGACGAGCAGTACTTC
cdr3_aa: CSGFNRVGDEQYF

j_call: TRBJ2-2
v_call: TRBV25-1
d_call: TRBD1
clone_size: .
cdr3_nt: TGTGCCAGCAGTGAATACCTGACAGGGGCCGGGGAGCTGTTTTTT
cdr3_aa: CASSEYLTGAGELFF

j_call: TRBJ1-1
v_call: TRBV18
d_call: .
clone_size: .
cdr3_nt: TGTGCCAGCTCACCAGGGCAGAACACTGAAGCTTTCTTT
cdr3_aa: CASSPGQNTEAFF

j_call: TRBJ2-7
v_call: TRBV11-1
d_call: .
clone_size: .
cdr3_nt: TGTGCCAGCAGCTTAGGTGTCAGTGGGGCGTACGAGCAGTACTTC
cdr3_aa: CASSLGVSGAYEQYF

j_call: TRBJ2-1
v_call: TRBV7-3
d_call: TRBD1
clone_size: .
cdr3_nt: TGTGCCAGCAGTTACGGACAGGGAGCCTACAATGAGCAGTTCTTC
cdr3_aa: CASSYGQGAYNEQFF